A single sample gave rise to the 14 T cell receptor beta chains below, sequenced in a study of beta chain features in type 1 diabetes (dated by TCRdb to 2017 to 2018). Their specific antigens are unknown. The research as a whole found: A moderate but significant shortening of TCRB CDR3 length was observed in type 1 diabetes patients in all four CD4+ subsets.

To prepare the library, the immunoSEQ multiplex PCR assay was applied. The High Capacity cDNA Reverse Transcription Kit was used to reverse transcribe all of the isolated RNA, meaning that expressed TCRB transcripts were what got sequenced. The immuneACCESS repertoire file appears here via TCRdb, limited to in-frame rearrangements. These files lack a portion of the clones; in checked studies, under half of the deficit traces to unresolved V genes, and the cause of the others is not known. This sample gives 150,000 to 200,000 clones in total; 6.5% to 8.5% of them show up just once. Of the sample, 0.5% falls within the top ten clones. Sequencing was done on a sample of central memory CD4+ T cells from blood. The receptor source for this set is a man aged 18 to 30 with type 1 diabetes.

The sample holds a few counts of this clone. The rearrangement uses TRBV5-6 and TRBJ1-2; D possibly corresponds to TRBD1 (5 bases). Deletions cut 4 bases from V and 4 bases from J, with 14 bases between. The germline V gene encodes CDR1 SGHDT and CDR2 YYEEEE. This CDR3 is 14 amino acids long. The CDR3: CASSRGQGGYGYTF. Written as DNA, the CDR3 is TGTGCCAGCAGCCGCGGCCAGGGTGGCTATGGCTACACCTTC.

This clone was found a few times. CDR3 DNA: TGTGCCAGCAGCTTAGTAGTGGACACGGAGACCCAGTACTTC. Residues: CASSLVVDTETQYF. The chain employs TRBV7-2 and TRBJ2-5; the D gene is possibly TRBD1 (5 bases). Per germline, CDR1 SGHTA and CDR2 FQGNSA. This CDR3 region has 14 residues. V was shortened by 1 base and J by 5 bases, with 11 bases between the two germline ends.

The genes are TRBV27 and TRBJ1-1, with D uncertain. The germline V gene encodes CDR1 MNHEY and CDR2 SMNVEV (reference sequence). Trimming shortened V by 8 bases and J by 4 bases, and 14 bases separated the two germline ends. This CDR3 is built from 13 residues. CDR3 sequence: CASGLEAGTEAFF. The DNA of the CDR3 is TGTGCCAGCGGCCTGGAGGCGGGCACTGAAGCTTTCTTT.

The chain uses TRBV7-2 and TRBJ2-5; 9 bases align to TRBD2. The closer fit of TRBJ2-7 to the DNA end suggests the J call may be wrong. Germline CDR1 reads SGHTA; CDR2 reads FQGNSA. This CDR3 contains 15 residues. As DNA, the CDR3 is TGTGCCAGCAGCTTACAGGAGCGGGGGGTCTACGAGCAGTACTTC. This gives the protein CASSLQERGVYEQYF.

CDR3 nucleotide sequence: TGCGCCAGCAGCCAAGATCTTAGGGGGGGGGCCTTCCGCAATGAGCAGTTCTTC. Protein: CASSQDLRGGAFRNEQFF. This chain uses TRBV4-3 with TRBJ2-1, with D possibly being TRBD2 (7 bases). The CDR3 loop spans 18 amino acids. Germline lookup yields CDR1 LGHNA and CDR2 YSLEER. Trimming removed 0 bases from V and 6 bases from J, with 21 bases in between.

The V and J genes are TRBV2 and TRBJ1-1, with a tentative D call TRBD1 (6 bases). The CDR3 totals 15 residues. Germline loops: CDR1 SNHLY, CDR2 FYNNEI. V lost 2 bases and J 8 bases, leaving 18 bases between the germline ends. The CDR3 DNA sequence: TGTGCCAGCAGTGAACGCTATATGGGGGCTCCAGAAGCTTTCTTT. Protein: CASSERYMGAPEAFF.

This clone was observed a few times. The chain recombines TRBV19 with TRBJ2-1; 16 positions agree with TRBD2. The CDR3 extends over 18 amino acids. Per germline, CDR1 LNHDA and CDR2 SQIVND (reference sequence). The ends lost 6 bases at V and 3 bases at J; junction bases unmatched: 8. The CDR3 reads CASRAGLAGGLLYNEQFF. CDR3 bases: TGTGCCAGTAGGGCGGGACTAGCGGGGGGGCTACTCTACAATGAGCAGTTCTTC. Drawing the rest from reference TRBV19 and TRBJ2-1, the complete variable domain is DGGITQSPKYLFRKEGQNVTLSCEQNLNHDAMYWYRQDPGQGLRLIYYSQIVNDFQKGDIAEGYSVSREKKESFPLTVTSAQKNPTAFYLCASRAGLAGGLLYNEQFFGPGTRLTVL.

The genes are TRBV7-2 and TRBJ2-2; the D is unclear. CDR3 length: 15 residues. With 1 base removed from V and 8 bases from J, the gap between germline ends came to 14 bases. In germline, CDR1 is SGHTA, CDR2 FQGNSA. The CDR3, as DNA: TGTGCCAGCAGCTTAGGACCGGGTCTAGGAGGGGAGCTGTTTTTT. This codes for CASSLGPGLGGELFF. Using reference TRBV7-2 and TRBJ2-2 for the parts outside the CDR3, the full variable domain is GAGVSQSPSNKVTEKGKDVELRCDPISGHTALYWYRQSLGQGLEFLIYFQGNSAPDKSGLPSDRFSAERTGGSVSTLTIQRTQQEDSAVYLCASSLGPGLGGELFFGEGSRLTVL.

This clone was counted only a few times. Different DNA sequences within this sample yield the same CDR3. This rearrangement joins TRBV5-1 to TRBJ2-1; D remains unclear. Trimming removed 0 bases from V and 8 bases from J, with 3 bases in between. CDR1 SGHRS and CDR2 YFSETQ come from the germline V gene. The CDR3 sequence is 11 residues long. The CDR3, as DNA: TGCGCCAGCAGCTTGGCCGATGAGCAGTTCTTC. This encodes CASSLADEQFF.

The CDR3 loop reads CASSIGGGGSTGELFF. The DNA for the CDR3 is TGTGCCAGTAGTATAGGAGGTGGGGGCTCGACCGGGGAGCTGTTTTTT. This sequence joins TRBV19 and TRBJ2-2, with D possibly matching TRBD1 (6 bases). The CDR3 runs 16 residues. V was clipped by 1 base and J by 5 bases, with 14 bases between them. CDR1 LNHDA and CDR2 SQIVND come from the germline V gene (reference sequence).

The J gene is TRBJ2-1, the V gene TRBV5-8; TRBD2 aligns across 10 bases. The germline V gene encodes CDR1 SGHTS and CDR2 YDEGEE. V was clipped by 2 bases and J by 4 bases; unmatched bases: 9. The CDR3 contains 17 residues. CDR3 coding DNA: TGTGCCAGCAGCTTCCAATTTACTAGCGGGGTATACAATGAGCAGTTCTTC. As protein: CASSFQFTSGVYNEQFF.

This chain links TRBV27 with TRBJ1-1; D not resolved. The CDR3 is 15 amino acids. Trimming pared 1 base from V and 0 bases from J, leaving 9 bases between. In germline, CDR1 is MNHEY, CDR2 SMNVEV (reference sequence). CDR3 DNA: TGTGCCAGCAGTTTATTTTACGGGGTGAACACTGAAGCTTTCTTT. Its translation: CASSLFYGVNTEAFF.

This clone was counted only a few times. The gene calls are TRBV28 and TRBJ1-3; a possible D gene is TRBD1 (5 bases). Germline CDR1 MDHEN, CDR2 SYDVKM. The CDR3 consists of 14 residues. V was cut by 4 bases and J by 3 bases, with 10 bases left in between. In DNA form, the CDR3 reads TGTGCCAGCAGTTGGGGCGCCGGTGGAAACACCATATATTTT. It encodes CASSWGAGGNTIYF. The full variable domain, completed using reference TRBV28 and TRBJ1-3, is DVKVTQSSRYLVKRTGEKVFLECVQDMDHENMFWYRQDPGLGLRLIYFSYDVKMKEKGDIPEGYSVSREKKERFSLILESASTNQTSMYLCASSWGAGGNTIYFGEGSWLTVV.

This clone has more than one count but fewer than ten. In DNA form, the CDR3 reads TGTGCCATCGGGAGCGGGGGGGAGGCAGATACGCAGTATTTT. Translation: CAIGSGGEADTQYF. The J gene is TRBJ2-3, the V gene TRBV10-3, with 10 positions matching TRBD2. The CDR3 totals 14 residues. The germline V gene has CDR1 ENHRY and CDR2 SYGVKD. The V and J ends lost 8 bases and 4 bases, in that order; junction bases with no gene match: 6.